This T cell receptor (beta chain) was identified during a study of blood T cell repertoires in COVID-19. Germline V gene data show CDR1 as SNHLY and CDR2 as FYNNEI. This CDR3 has 12 amino acids. The V end was cut by 6 bases, the J end by 8 bases, with 11 bases between. Authors' methods: The authors estimated nucleated cell counts from reference gene primer amplification. Sequencing used immunoSEQ multiplex PCR; TCRdb keeps in-frame clones, though not all of them. V and J calls and clone size are those listed in that table; D and trimming were worked out from the DNA. The repertoire has approximately 100,000 clones, roughly 84% of them found once; the top ten carry roughly 6.5%.

Sequenced: peripheral blood. The source is a woman in her 50s with acute or convalescent COVID-19. This sequence joins TRBV2 and TRBJ1-3, with a weak D call TRBD1 (6 bases). The CDR3 region is CASRKGGDTIYF. DNA of the CDR3: TGTGCCAGCAGAAAGGGGGGGGACACCATATATTTT.